This TCR beta chain was documented in a study of CD8 T cells in ankylosing spondylitis. The authors made TCR beta libraries by quantitative 5'-RACE with molecular barcodes. MiXCR, run by TCRdb on the 5' RACE reads, gives a single entry per CDR3 protein. The profile shows roughly 160,000 distinct CDR3 sequences, approximately 10% of them singletons. This CDR3 contains 9 residues. V lost 5 bases to trimming and J lost 2 bases, with 1 base between them. CDR1 and CDR2 (germline): SQVTM, ANQGSEA. This clonotype was detected many times. Sequenced material: blood, either unsorted or a sorted T cell fraction (not recorded which). The source of this sequence is a male donor with ankylosing spondylitis or in good health (not recorded which). This chain joins TRBV29-1 and TRBJ2-7; D gene unclear. CDR3 amino acids: CSVTYEQYF. The CDR3 nucleotides are TGCAGCGTTACCTACGAGCAGTACTTC.